The clone carrying this TCR beta chain appeared many times. Its specificity is not known. Any patient presenting with uncontrolled infection, other autoimmune disease, pregnancy or lactation was left out. What was amplified from RNA transcripts were TCR beta CDR3 regions. The TCR CDR3 first-round RT-PCR relied on the HTBI primer set. One entry per CDR3 protein results from TCRdb running MiXCR on the multiplex PCR reads. The sample contains about 510,000 distinct CDR3 sequences, 46% of which appear only once. The record originates from a study of T cells in Graves' hyperthyroidism and ophthalmopathy. Study-level results: Blood samples included most of the expanded thyroid clonotypes exceeding 0.001.

The sample consisted of peripheral blood or thyroid tissue (not recorded which). This TCR came from an adult woman with Graves' disease, either hyperthyroidism or ophthalmopathy (not recorded which).

The CDR3 is CSVEGASLNTEAFF. CDR3 coding DNA: TGCAGCGTTGAAGGGGCCAGCCTGAACACTGAAGCTTTCTTT. The chain joins TRBV29-1 to TRBJ1-1, with D uncertain. V lost 1 base and J lost 0, with 9 bases in between. Per the germline V gene, CDR1 is SQVTM and CDR2 is ANQGSEA. The CDR3 runs 14 residues.